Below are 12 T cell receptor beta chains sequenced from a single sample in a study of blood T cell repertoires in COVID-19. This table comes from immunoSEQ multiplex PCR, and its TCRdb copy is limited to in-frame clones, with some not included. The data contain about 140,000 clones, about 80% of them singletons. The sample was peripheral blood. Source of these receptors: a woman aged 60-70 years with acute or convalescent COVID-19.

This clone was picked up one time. The DNA of the CDR3 is TGTGCCAGCAGCCAAAGGGGTAGCGGGAGTACCTACAATGAGCAGTTCTTC. It yields the protein CASSQRGSGSTYNEQFF. This rearrangement joins TRBV3-1 (or the pseudogene TRBV3-2) to TRBJ2-1; 9 nucleotides align to TRBD2. CDR3 length: 17 amino acids. CDR1 LGHDT and CDR2 YNNKEL come from the germline V gene (reference sequence). V dropped 2 bases and J dropped 2; count of bases not matched to a gene: 7.

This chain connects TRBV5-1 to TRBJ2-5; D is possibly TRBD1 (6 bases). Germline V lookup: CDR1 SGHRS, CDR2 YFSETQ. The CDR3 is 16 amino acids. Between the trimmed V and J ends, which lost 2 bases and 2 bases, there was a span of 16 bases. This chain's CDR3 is CASSLLPGHPQETQYF. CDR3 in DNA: TGCGCCAGCAGCTTACTTCCGGGACACCCTCAAGAGACCCAGTACTTC.

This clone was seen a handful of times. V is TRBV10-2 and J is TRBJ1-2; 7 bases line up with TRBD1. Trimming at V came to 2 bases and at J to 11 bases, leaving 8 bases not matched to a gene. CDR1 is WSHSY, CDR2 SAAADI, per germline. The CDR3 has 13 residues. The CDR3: CASSETPGQAYTF. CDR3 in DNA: TGCGCCAGCAGTGAGACCCCCGGACAGGCTTACACCTTC.

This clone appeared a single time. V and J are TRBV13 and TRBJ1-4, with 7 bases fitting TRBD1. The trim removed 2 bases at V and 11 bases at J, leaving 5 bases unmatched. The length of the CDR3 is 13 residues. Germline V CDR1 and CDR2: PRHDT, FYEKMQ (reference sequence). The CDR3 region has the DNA TGTGCCAGCAGCTTAAGAGAACAGGGGAAACTGTTTTTT. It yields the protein CASSLREQGKLFF.

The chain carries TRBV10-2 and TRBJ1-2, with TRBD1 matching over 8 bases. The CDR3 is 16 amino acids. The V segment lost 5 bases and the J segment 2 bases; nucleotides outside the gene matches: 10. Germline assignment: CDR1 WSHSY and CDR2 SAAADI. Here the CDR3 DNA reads TGCGCCAGCAGTAGATTAGGACAGGGCGAAAACTATGGCTACACCTTC. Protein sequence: CASSRLGQGENYGYTF.

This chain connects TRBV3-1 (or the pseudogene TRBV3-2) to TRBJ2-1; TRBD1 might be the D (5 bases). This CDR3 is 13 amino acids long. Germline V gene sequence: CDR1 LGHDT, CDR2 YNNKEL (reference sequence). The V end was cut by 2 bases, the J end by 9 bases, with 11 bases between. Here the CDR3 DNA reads TGTGCCAGCAGCCAACTGGGGCGCGGTGAGCAGTTCTTC. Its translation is CASSQLGRGEQFF.

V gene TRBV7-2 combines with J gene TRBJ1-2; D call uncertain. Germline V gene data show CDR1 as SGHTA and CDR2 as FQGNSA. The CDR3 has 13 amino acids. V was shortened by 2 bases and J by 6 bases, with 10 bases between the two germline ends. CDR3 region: CASSLYRNNGYTF. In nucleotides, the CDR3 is TGTGCCAGCAGCTTATATAGAAATAATGGCTACACCTTC.

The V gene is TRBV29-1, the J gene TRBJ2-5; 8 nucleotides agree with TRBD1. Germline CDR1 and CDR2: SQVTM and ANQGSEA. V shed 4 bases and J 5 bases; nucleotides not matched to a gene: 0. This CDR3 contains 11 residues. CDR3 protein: CSVGQGETQYF. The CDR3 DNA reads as TGCAGCGTTGGACAGGGGGAGACCCAGTACTTC.

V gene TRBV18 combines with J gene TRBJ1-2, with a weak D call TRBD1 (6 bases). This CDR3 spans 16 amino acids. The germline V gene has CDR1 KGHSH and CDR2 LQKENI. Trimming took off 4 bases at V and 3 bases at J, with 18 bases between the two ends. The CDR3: CASSLRQERSYYGYTF. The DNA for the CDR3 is TGTGCCAGCTCACTAAGACAGGAAAGATCTTACTATGGCTACACCTTC.

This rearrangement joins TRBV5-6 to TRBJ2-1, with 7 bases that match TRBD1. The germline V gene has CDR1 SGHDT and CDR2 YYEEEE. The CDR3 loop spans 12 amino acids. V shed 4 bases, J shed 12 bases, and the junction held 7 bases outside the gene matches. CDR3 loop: CASSRQGPGQFF. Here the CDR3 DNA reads TGTGCCAGCAGCCGACAGGGTCCGGGGCAGTTCTTC.

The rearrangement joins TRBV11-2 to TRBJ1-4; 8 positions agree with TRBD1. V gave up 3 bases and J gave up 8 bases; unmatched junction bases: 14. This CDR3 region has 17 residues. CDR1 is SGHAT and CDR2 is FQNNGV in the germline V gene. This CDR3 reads CASSLGLSRDRNEKLFF. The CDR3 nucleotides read TGTGCCAGCAGCTTGGGCCTATCTCGGGACAGGAACGAAAAACTGTTTTTT. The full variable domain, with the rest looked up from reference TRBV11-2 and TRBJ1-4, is EAGVAQSPRYKIIEKRQSVAFWCNPISGHATLYWYQQILGQGPKLLIQFQNNGVVDDSQLPKDRFSAERLKGVDSTLKIQPAKLEDSAVYLCASSLGLSRDRNEKLFFGSGTQLSVL.

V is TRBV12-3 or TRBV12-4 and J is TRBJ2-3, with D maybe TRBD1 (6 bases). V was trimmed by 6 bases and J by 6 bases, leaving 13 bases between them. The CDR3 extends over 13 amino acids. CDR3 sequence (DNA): TGTGCCAGCAGGGACAGTCAAATCGATACGCAGTATTTT. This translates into CASRDSQIDTQYF.